The following is a T cell receptor (beta chain) sequence with its context. Its antigen remains unknown. The data were obtained in a study of PD-1 blockade in classical Hodgkin lymphoma. General study points: Before treatment, complete responders showed about the same diversity as newly diagnosed patients. At C4D1, TCR diversity had climbed significantly for CD4+ cells, though not for CD8+ cells. Prior therapy or disease activity may underlie the repertoire differences, whose causes remain undefined.

The time point here: cycle 4 day 1 (C4D1), after around six weeks of nivolumab. Each patient experienced a relapse that followed autologous stem cell transplantation, and brentuximab vedotin exposure varied. The assay was immunoSEQ multiplex PCR, and TCRdb's table has in-frame clones only and misses some. This sample carries around 100,000 clones, about nine tenths of them seen once, and the ten largest clones take about 2.9%. This sequence was found in a human donor with classical Hodgkin lymphoma. The sample consisted of peripheral blood mononuclear cells (PBMCs), taken before the fourth cycle of nivolumab.

CDR3 nucleotides: TGTGCCAGCAGAGTTGACAGGCTTAGCAATCAGCCCCAGCATTTT. This encodes CASRVDRLSNQPQHF. This chain uses TRBV2 with TRBJ1-5, with D possibly TRBD1 on 6 matching bases. Germline assignment: CDR1 SNHLY and CDR2 FYNNEI. This CDR3 contains 15 residues. The V end was cut by 6 bases, the J end by 0 bases, with 12 bases between.